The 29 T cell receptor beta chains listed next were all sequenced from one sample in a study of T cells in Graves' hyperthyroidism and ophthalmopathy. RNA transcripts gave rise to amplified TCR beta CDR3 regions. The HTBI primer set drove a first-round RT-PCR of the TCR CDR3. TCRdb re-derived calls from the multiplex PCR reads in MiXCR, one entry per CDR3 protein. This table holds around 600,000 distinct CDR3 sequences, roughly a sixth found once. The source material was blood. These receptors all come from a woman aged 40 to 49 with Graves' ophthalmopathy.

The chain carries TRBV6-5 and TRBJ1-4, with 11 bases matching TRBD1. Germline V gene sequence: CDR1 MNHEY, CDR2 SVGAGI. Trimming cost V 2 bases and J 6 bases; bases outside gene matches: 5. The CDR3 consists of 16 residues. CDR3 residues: CASSYGQGAGYEKLFF. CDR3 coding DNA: TGTGCCAGCAGTTACGGACAGGGGGCTGGATATGAAAAACTGTTTTTT.

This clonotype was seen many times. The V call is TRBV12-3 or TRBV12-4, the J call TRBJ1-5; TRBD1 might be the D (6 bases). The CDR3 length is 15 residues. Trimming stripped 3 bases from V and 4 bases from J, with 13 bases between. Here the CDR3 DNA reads TGTGCCAGCAGTTTGATGGACAGCCGTAATCAGCCCCAGCATTTT. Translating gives CASSLMDSRNQPQHF.

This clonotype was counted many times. The CDR3 nucleotides read TGCAGTGCTAGGGCTCGGAGCTTCACAGATACGCAGTATTTT. This gives the protein CSARARSFTDTQYF. The chain links TRBV20-1 to TRBJ2-3; D is uncertain. Germline CDR1 reads DFQATT; CDR2 reads SNEGSKA (reference sequence). V was cut by 3 bases and J by 2 bases, with 12 bases left in between. The CDR3 sequence is 14 residues long.

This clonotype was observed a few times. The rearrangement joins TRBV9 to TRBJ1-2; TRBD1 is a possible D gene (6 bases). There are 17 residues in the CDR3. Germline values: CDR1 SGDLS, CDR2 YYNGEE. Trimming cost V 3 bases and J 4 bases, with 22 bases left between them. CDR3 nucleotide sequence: TGTGCCAGCAGCGAGCCTCGGGACAAAAGGCTACCCTATGGCTACACCTTC. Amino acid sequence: CASSEPRDKRLPYGYTF. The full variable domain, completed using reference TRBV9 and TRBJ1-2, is DSGVTQTPKHLITATGQRVTLRCSPRSGDLSVYWYQQSLDQGLQFLIQYYNGEERAKGNILERFSAQQFPDLHSELNLSSLELGDSALYFCASSEPRDKRLPYGYTFGSGTRLTVV.

CDR3 nucleotides: TGTGCCAGCAGCCGCTATAGCGGGGGGGAAATAGAGACCCAGTACTTC. Amino acids: CASSRYSGGEIETQYF. The genes are TRBV5-4 and TRBJ2-5; 11 nucleotides match TRBD2. CDR1 and CDR2 (germline): SGHNT, YYREEE (reference sequence). The CDR3 has 16 amino acids. Trimming removed 4 bases from V and 4 bases from J; junction bases left unmatched: 9.

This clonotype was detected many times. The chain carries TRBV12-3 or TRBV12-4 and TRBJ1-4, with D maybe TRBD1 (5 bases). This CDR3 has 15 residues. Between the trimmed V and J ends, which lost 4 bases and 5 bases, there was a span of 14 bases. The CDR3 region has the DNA TGTGCCAGCAGTTCCTCGGGACGGTTGAATGAAAAACTGTTTTTT. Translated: CASSSSGRLNEKLFF.

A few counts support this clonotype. CDR3 sequence (DNA): TGCAGCGTCGGACCCCTGGGGACCGGGGAGCTGTTTTTT. This sequence encodes CSVGPLGTGELFF. This chain uses TRBV29-1 with TRBJ2-2; D is unresolved. Between the trimmed V and J ends, which lost 6 bases and 5 bases, there was a span of 13 bases. Germline V gene data show CDR1 as SQVTM and CDR2 as ANQGSEA. The CDR3 runs 13 residues.

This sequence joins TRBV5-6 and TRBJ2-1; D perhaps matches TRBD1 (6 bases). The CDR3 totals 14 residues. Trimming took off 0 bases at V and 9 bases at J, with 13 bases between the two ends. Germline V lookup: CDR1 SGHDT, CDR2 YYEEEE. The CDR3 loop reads CASSLGQALGEQFF. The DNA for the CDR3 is TGTGCCAGCAGCTTGGGACAGGCCCTAGGTGAGCAGTTCTTC.

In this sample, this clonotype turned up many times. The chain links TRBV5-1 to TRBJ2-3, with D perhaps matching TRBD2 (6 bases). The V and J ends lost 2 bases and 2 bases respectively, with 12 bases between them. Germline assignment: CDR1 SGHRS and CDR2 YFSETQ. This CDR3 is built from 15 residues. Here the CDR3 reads CASSLAGQVTDTQYF. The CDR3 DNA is TGCGCCAGCAGCTTAGCGGGCCAAGTCACAGATACGCAGTATTTT.

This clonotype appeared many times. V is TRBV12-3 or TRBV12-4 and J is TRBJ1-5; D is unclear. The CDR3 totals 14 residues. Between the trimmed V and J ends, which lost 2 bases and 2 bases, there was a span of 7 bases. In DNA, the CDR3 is TGTGCCAGCAGTTTAACGGATGGCAATCAGCCCCAGCATTTT. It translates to CASSLTDGNQPQHF.

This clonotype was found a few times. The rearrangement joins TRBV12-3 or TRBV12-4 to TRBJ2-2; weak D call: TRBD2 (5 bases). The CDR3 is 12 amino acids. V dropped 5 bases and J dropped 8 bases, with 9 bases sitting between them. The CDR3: CASSPWEGELFF. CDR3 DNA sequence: TGTGCCAGCAGTCCCTGGGAGGGGGAGCTGTTTTTT.

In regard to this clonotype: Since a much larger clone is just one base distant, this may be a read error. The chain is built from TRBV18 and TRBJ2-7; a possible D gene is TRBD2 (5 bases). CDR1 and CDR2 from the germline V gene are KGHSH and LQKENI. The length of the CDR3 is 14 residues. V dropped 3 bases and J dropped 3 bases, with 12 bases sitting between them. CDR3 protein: CASSPRTGVYEQYF. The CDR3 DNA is TGTGCCAGCTCACCCCGGACTGGCGTCTACGAGCAGTACTTC.

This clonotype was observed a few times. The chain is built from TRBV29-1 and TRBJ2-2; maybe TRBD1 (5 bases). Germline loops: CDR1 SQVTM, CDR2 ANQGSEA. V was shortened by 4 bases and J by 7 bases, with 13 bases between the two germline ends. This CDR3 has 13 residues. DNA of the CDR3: TGCAGCGTTGTCGCTGGGGCCGGCGGGGAGCTGTTTTTT. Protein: CSVVAGAGGELFF.

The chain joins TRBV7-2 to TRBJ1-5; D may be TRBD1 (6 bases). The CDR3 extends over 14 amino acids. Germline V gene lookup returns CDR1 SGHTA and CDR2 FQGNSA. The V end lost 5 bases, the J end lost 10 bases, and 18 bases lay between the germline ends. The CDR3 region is CASSLQGFVGPQHF. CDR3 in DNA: TGTGCCAGCAGCCTCCAGGGGTTTGTTGGTCCCCAGCATTTT.

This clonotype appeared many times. In nucleotides, the CDR3 is TGCAGTGTTTACAGTGGACGGGGTGGGTTGTACGAGCAGTACTTC. It is translated as CSVYSGRGGLYEQYF. This chain uses TRBV20-1 with TRBJ2-7; tentatively, D is TRBD2 (5 bases). The CDR3 runs to 15 residues. Germline values: CDR1 DFQATT, CDR2 SNEGSKA (reference sequence). Trimming pared 7 bases from V and 4 bases from J, leaving 23 bases between.

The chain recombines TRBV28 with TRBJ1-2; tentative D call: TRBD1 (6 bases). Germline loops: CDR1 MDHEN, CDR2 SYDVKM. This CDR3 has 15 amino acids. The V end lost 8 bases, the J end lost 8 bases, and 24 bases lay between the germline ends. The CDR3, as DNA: TGTGCCAGCGACCCCCAGGCGACAGGTTCTGAGGGCTACACCTTC. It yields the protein CASDPQATGSEGYTF.

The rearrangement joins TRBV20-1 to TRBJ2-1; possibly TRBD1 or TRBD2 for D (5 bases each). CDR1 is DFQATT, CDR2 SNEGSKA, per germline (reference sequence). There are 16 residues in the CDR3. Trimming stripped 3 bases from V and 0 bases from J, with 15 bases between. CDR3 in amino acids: CSASGAITSSYNEQFF. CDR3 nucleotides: TGCAGTGCTAGCGGGGCTATCACCAGCTCCTACAATGAGCAGTTCTTC.

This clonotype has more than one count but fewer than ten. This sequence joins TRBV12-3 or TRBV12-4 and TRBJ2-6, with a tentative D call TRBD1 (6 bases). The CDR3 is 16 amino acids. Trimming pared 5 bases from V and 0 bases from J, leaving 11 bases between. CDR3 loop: CASSGTSSSGANVLTF. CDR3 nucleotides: TGTGCCAGCAGTGGGACAAGTAGCTCTGGGGCCAACGTCCTGACTTTC.

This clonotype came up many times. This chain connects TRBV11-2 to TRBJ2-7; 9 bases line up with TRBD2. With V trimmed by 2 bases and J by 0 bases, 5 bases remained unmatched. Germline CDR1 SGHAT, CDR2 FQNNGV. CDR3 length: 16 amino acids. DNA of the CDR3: TGTGCCAGCAGCTTACTAGCGGGACCAAGCTCCTACGAGCAGTACTTC. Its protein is CASSLLAGPSSYEQYF.

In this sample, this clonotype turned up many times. The CDR3 nucleotides read TGTGCCAGCAGCCGCGGACAGGGAGGGGACAATGAGCAGTTCTTC. It codes for CASSRGQGGDNEQFF. The chain uses TRBV11-2 and TRBJ2-1; perhaps TRBD1 as D (8 bases). The germline CDR1 and CDR2 sequences are SGHAT and FQNNGV. The CDR3 runs to 15 residues. Trimming cost V 5 bases and J 5 bases, with 16 bases left between them.

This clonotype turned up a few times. The CDR3 DNA follows: TGTGCCACCGCCCTTGGGCAGGGAAGCGGGGAGCTGTTTTTT. It specifies CATALGQGSGELFF. The chain recombines TRBV24-1 with TRBJ2-2, with D possibly TRBD1 on 5 matching bases. CDR1 and CDR2 from the germline V gene are KGHDR and SFDVKD. The CDR3 extends over 14 amino acids. Deletions cut 9 bases from V and 7 bases from J, with 17 bases between.

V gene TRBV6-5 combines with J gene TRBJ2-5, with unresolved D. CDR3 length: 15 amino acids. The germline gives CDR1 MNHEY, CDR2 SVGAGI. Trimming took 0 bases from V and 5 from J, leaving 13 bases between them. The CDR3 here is CASSYSPRAGETQYF. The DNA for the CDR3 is TGTGCCAGCAGTTACTCGCCCCGCGCCGGGGAGACCCAGTACTTC.

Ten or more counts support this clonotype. The CDR3 sequence: CASSTRTGVNTEAFF. The CDR3 DNA reads as TGTGCCAGCAGTACAAGGACAGGGGTGAACACTGAAGCTTTCTTT. The chain uses TRBV12-3 or TRBV12-4 and TRBJ1-1, with TRBD1 matching over 9 bases. This CDR3 region has 15 residues. Germline trimming cut 5 bases from V and 0 bases from J; bases unmatched to any gene: 4.

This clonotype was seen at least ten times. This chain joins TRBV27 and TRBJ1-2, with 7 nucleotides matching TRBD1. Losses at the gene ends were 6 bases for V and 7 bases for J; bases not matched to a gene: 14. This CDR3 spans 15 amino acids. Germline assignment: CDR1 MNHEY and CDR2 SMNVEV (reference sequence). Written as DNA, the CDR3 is TGTGCCAGCAGCTTCGACAGGGCGGGCGAAGGTGGCTACACCTTC. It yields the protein CASSFDRAGEGGYTF.

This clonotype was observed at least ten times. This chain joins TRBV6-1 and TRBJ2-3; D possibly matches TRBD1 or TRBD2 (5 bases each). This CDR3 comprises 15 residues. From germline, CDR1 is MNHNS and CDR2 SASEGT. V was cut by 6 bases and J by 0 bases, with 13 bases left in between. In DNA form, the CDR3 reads TGTGCCAGCAGAGGGGAGCTTACCAGCACAGATACGCAGTATTTT. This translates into CASRGELTSTDTQYF.

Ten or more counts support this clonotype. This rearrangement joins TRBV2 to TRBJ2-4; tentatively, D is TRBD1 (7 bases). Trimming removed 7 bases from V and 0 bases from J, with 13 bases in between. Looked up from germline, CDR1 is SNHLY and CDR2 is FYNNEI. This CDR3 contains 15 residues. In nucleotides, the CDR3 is TGTGCCAGCACGCGCAGGGGGGTAGCCAAAAACATTCAGTACTTC. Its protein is CASTRRGVAKNIQYF.

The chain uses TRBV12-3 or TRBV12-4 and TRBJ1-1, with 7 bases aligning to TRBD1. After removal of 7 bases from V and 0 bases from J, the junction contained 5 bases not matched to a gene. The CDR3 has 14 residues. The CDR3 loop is CASILQGLNTEAFF. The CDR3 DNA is TGTGCCAGCATTCTACAGGGGTTGAACACTGAAGCTTTCTTT.

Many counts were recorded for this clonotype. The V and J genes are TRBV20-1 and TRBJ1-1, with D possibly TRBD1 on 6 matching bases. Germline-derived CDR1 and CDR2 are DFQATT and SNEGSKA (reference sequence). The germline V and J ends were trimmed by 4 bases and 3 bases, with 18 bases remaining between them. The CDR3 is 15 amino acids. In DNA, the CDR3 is TGCAGTGCTATCAAAGCCTGGGGGGCTGACACTGAAGCTTTCTTT. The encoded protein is CSAIKAWGADTEAFF.

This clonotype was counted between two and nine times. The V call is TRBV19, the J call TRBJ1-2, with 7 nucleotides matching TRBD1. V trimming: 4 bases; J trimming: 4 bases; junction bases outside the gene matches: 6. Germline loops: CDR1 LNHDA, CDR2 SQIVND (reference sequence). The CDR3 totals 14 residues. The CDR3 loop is CASSTSGTVYGYTF. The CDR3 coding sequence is TGTGCCAGTAGTACTTCCGGGACAGTCTATGGCTACACCTTC.